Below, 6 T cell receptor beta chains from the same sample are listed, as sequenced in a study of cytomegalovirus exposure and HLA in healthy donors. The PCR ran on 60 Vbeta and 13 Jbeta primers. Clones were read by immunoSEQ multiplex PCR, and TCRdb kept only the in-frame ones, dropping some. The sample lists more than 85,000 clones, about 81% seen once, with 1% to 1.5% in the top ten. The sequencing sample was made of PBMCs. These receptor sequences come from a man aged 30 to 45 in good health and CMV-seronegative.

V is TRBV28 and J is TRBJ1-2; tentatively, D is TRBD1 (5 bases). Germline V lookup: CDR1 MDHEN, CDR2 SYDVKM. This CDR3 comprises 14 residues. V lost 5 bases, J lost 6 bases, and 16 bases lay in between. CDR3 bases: TGTGCCAGCAGTCCATCAGGGTCTGGCCATGGCTACACCTTC. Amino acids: CASSPSGSGHGYTF.

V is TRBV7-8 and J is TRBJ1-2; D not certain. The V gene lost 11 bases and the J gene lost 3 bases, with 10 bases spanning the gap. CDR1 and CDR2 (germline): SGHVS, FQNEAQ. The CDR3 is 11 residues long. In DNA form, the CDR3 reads TGTGCCTCTGGGCAGTACTATGGCTACACCTTC. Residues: CASGQYYGYTF. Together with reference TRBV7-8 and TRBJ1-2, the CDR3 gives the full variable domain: GAGVSQSPRYKVAKRGQDVALRCDPISGHVSLFWYQQALGQGPEFLTYFQNEAQLDKSGLPSDRFFAERPEGSVSTLKIQRTQQEDSAVYLCASGQYYGYTFGSGTRLTVV.

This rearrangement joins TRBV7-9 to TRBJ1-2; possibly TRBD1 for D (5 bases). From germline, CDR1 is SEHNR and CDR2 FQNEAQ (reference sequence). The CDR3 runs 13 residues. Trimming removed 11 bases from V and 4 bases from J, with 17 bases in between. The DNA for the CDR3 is TGTGCCCTGCGCGTTAGAGACAGCTATGGCTACACCTTC. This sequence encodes CALRVRDSYGYTF.

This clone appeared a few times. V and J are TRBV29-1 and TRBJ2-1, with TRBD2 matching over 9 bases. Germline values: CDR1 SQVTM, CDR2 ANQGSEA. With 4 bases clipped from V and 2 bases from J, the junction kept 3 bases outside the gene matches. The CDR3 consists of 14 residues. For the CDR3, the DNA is TGCAGCGTTGGCCGACTAGCGGCCTACAATGAGCAGTTCTTC. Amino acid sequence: CSVGRLAAYNEQFF.

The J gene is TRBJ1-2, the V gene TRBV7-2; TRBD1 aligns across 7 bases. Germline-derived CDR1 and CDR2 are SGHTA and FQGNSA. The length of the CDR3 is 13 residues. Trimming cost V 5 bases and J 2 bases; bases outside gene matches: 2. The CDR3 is CASSEDRNYGYTF. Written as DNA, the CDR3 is TGTGCCAGCAGCGAGGACAGGAACTATGGCTACACCTTC.

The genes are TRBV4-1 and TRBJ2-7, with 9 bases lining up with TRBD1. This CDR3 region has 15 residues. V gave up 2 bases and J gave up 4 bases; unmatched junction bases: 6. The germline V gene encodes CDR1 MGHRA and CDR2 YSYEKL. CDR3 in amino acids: CASSQPGQGIYEQYF. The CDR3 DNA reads TGCGCCAGCAGCCAACCGGGACAGGGTATTTACGAGCAGTACTTC.